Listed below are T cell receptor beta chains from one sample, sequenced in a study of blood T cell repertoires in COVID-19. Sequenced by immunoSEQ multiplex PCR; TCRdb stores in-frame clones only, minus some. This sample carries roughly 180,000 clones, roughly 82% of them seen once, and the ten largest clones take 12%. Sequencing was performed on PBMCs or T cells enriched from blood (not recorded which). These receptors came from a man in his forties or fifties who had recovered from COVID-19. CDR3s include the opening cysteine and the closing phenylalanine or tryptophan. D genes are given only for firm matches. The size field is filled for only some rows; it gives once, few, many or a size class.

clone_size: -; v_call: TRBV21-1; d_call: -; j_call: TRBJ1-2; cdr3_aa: CASSKVGGGHGYTF; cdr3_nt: TGTGCCAGCAGCAAAGTGGGGGGTGGTCATGGCTACACCTTC
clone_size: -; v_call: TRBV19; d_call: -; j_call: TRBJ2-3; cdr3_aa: CASSIQGPPSTDTQYF; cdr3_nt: TGTGCCAGTAGTATTCAGGGTCCCCCTAGCACAGATACGCAGTATTTT
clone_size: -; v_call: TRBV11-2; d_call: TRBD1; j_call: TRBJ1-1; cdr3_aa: CASSFLQGAYTEAFF; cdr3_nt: TGTGCCAGCAGCTTCCTCCAGGGGGCATACACTGAAGCTTTCTTT
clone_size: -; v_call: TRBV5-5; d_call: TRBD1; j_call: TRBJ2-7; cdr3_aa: CASSTDRDEQYF; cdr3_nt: TGTGCCAGCAGCACGGACAGGGACGAGCAGTACTTC
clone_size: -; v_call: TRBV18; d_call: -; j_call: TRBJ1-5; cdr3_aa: CASSPDSSGQPQHF; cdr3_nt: TGTGCCAGCTCCCCGGACAGTTCTGGGCAGCCCCAGCATTTT
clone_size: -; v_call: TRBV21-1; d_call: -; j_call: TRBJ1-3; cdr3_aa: CASSSGESSGNTIYF; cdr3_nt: TGTGCCAGCAGCAGCGGCGAGAGCTCTGGAAACACCATATATTTT
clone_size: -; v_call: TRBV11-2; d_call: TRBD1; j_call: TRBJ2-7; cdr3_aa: CASSPGTGVRLFTSYEQYF; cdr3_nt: TGTGCCAGCAGCCCTGGGACAGGGGTTAGACTTTTCACATCCTACGAGCAGTACTTC
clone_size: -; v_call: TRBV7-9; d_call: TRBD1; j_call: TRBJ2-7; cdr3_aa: CASGGTGFWQYF; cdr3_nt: TGTGCCAGCGGCGGGACAGGGTTCTGGCAGTACTTC
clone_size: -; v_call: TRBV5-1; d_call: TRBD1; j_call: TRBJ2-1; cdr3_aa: CASSLGTGGVGNEQFF; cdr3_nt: TGCGCCAGCAGCTTGGGGACAGGGGGCGTGGGCAATGAGCAGTTCTTC
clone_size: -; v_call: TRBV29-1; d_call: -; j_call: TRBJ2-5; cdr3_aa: CSVGGLAGQETQYF; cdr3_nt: TGCAGCGTTGGAGGCTTGGCAGGGCAAGAGACCCAGTACTTC
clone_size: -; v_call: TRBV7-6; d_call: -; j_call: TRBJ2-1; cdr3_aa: CASVQLADSYNEQFF; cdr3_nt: TGTGCCAGCGTACAGCTAGCAGACTCCTACAATGAGCAGTTCTTC
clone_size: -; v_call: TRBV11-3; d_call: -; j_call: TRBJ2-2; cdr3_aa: CASRQQGNTGELFF; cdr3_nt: TGTGCCAGCAGGCAACAGGGGAACACCGGGGAGCTGTTTTTT
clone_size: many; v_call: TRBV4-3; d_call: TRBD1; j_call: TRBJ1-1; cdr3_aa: CASSQVGQGVVVNTEAFF; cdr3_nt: TGCGCCAGCAGCCAAGTCGGACAGGGGGTTGTGGTGAACACTGAAGCTTTCTTT
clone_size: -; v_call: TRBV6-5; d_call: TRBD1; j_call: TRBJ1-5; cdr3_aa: CASSGQGALQPQHF; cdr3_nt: TGTGCCAGCAGCGGACAGGGGGCACTTCAGCCCCAGCATTTT
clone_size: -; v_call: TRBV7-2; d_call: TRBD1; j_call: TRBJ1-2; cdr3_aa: CASSLFFDREDYGYTF; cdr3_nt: TGTGCCAGCAGCTTATTCTTTGACAGGGAAGACTATGGCTACACCTTC
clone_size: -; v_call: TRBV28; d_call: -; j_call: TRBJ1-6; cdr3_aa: CASSLIRGTSYNSPLHF; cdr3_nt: TGTGCCAGCAGTTTAATTCGGGGGACCTCCTATAATTCACCCCTCCACTTT
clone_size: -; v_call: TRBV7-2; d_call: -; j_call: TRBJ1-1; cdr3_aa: CASSLPGLPFPEAFF; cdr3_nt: TGTGCCAGCAGCTTGCCGGGACTCCCCTTCCCTGAAGCTTTCTTT
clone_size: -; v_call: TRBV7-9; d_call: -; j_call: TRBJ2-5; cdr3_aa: CASSAGPWAWETQYF; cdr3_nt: TGTGCCAGCAGCGCGGGTCCATGGGCCTGGGAGACCCAGTACTTC
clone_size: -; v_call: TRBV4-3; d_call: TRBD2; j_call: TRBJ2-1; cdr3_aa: CASSPQSGSSNEQFF; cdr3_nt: TGCGCCAGCAGCCCCCAGAGCGGGAGTTCGAATGAGCAGTTCTTC
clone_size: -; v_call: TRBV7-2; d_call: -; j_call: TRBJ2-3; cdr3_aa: CASSLSGGGGDTQYF; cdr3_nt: TGTGCCAGCAGCTTAAGTGGAGGGGGGGGAGATACGCAGTATTTT
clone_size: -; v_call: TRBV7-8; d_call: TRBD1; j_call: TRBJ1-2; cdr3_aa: CASSPGTGGFGYTF; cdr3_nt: TGTGCCAGCAGCCCCGGGACAGGGGGCTTTGGCTACACCTTC
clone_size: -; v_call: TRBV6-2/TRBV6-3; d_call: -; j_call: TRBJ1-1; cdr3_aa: CASSYILNPRSQNTEAFF; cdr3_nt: TGTGCCAGCAGTTACATACTAAACCCACGGTCGCAGAACACTGAAGCTTTCTTT
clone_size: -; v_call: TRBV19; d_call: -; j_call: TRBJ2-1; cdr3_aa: CASSTGTVGNEQFF; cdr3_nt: TGTGCCAGTAGTACGGGAACTGTAGGCAATGAGCAGTTCTTC
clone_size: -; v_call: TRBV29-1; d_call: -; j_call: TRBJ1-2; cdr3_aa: CSTSRGKGLDYGYTF; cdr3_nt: TGCAGCACCTCCCGAGGGAAGGGATTGGACTATGGCTACACCTTC
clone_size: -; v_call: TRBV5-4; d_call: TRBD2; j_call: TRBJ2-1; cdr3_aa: CASSPPGAGGNEQFF; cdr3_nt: TGTGCCAGCAGCCCCCCGGGAGCGGGAGGCAATGAGCAGTTCTTC
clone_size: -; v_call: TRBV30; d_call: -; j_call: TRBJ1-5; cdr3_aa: CAWSVNGVSNQPQHF; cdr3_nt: TGTGCCTGGAGTGTAAACGGTGTTAGCAATCAGCCCCAGCATTTT
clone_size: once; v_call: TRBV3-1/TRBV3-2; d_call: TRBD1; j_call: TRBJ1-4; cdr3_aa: CASSPGQGAVRGEKLFF; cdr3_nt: TGTGCCAGCAGCCCCGGACAGGGGGCGGTCAGGGGTGAAAAACTGTTTTTT
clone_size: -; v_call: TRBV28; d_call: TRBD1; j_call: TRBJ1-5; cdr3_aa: CASSWTGGLNQPQHF; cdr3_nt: TGTGCCAGCAGTTGGACAGGGGGACTCAATCAGCCCCAGCATTTT
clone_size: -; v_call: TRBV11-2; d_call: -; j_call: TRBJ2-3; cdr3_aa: CASSRGRREPDTQYF; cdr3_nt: TGTGCCAGCAGCAGGGGCCGGAGGGAACCAGATACGCAGTATTTT
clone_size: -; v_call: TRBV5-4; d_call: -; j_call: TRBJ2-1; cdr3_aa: CASSLIVGEMNEQFF; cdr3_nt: TGTGCCAGCAGCTTGATCGTGGGAGAGATGAATGAGCAGTTCTTC
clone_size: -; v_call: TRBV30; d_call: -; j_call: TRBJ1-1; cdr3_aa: CAWEGGKTEAFF; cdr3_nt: TGTGCCTGGGAGGGGGGGAAAACTGAAGCTTTCTTT
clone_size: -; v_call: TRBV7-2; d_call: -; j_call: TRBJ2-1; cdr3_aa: CASSPGGSTASYNEQFF; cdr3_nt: TGTGCCAGCAGCCCCGGGGGTAGTACGGCCTCCTACAATGAGCAGTTCTTC
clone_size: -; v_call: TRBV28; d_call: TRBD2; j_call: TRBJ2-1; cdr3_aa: CASSSRLLGLADNEQFF; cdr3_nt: TGTGCCAGCAGTTCCCGACTCCTGGGACTAGCGGACAATGAGCAGTTCTTC
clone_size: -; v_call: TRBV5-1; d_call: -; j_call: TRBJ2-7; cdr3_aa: CASSKDGKGEQYF; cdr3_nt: TGCGCCAGCAGTAAGGACGGGAAAGGAGAGCAGTACTTC
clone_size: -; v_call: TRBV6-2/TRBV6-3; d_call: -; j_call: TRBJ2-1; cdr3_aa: CASSPLLSGGSLGNEQFF; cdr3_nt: TGTGCCAGCAGTCCACTTCTCTCTGGGGGGAGTTTGGGCAATGAGCAGTTCTTC
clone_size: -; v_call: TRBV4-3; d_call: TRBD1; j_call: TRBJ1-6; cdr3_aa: CASSQDRTGVRPLHF; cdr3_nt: TGCGCCAGCAGCCAAGACCGTACAGGGGTTCGCCCCCTCCACTTT
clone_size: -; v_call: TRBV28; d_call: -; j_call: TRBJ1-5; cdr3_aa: CASSQTWGVSNQPQHF; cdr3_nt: TGTGCCAGCAGTCAAACATGGGGGGTTAGCAATCAGCCCCAGCATTTT
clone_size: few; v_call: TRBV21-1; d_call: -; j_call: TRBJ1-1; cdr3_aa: CASSKGRLRVFRENTEAFF; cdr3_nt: TGTGCCAGCAGCAAAGGGCGCCTTCGGGTCTTTAGAGAGAACACTGAAGCTTTCTTT
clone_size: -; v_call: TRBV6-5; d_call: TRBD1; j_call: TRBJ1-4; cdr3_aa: CASSYGTGEKLFF; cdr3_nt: TGTGCCAGCAGTTACGGGACAGGGGAAAAACTGTTTTTT
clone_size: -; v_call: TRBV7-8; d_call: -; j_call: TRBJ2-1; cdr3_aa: CASSPGDEQFF; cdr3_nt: TGTGCCAGCAGCCCCGGAGATGAGCAGTTCTTC
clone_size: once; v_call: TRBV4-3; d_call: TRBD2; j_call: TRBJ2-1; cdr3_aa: CASSQEPGTSGVGGEQFF; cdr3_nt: TGCGCCAGCAGCCAAGAACCGGGGACTAGCGGGGTGGGGGGTGAGCAGTTCTTC
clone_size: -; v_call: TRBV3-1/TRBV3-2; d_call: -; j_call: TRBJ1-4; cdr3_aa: CASSQVGRGNEKLFF; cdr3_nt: TGTGCCAGCAGCCAAGTTGGGCGGGGTAATGAAAAACTGTTTTTT